This T cell receptor (beta chain) stems from a study of blood T cell repertoires in COVID-19. Study context: PBMCs, B-cell-depleted T cells, or T cells were the source of the cDNA or gDNA that made up the material.

Produced via immunoSEQ multiplex PCR; TCRdb's table is partial and in-frame only. Here the sample spans some 150,000 clones, roughly nine tenths being singletons. Sequenced sample: peripheral blood. The origin of this receptor is a woman older than 75 in a cohort sampled during active or convalescent COVID-19.

CDR3 nucleotides: TGTGCCAGCACCTTTGGGGAGCAAGGAGGAGAAAAACTGTTTTTT. It encodes CASTFGEQGGEKLFF. J is TRBJ1-4 and V is TRBV6-6; no firm D call. The CDR3 is 15 residues long. Germline CDR1 MNHNY, CDR2 SVGAGI (reference sequence). The V gene lost 7 bases and the J gene lost 8 bases, with 20 bases spanning the gap.